Described below is a single T cell receptor (beta chain) sequence and its context. These data originate in a study of blood T cell repertoires in COVID-19. Whole-study context: Spain, Italy and the United States supplied samples that represented acute and convalescent COVID-19. T cells, B-cell-depleted T cells, or PBMCs supplied cDNA or gDNA.

As processed by the authors: Estimation of nucleated cell counts was performed using reference gene primer amplification. TCRdb's table, derived via immunoSEQ multiplex PCR, lists solely in-frame clones and lacks some. Clonal size and the V and J genes are those of that table, whereas D and trimming came from the DNA. The repertoire holds about 51,000 clones, 75% to 90% seen once, with about 1.2% in the top ten. With 6 bases removed from V and 3 bases from J, the gap between germline ends came to 14 bases. The CDR3 spans 14 residues. CDR1 is MNHEY, CDR2 SVGAGI, per germline. The sample was peripheral blood. The V and J genes are TRBV6-5 and TRBJ1-2, with a tentative D call TRBD1 (6 bases). The source is a man in his fifties or sixties with acute or convalescent COVID-19. The CDR3 spells CASSRGQFDYGYTF. DNA for the CDR3: TGTGCCAGCAGCCGCGGACAGTTCGACTATGGCTACACCTTC.